Listed here are 21 T cell receptor beta chains from one sample, sequenced in a study of T cell repertoires in cytomegalovirus infection. TCRdb re-called the reads through MiXCR, storing one row per CDR3 protein. The sample lists just over 300,000 distinct CDR3 sequences, under 20% seen once, with approximately 12% in the top ten. Sequencing input: PBMCs. The receptors stem from a human donor in good health (CMV status not recorded). Some clones in this sample may be carry-over from other donors' samples.

Many counts were recorded for this clonotype. This chain links TRBV7-2 with TRBJ1-1; D gene ambiguous. Germline CDR1 and CDR2: SGHTA and FQGNSA. This CDR3 is built from 15 residues. Deletions cut 4 bases from V and 1 base from J, with 13 bases between. The CDR3 sequence is CASSSQPPGNTEAFF. DNA for the CDR3: TGTGCCAGCAGCTCTCAGCCTCCGGGGAACACTGAAGCTTTCTTT.

The chain carries TRBV7-3 and TRBJ2-3, with 8 bases fitting TRBD1. Germline trimming cut 2 bases from V and 1 base from J; bases unmatched to any gene: 5. Germline values: CDR1 SGHTA, CDR2 FQGTGA. CDR3 size: 16 residues. The chain's CDR3 is CASSLSDRGGTDTQYF. DNA of the CDR3: TGTGCCAGCAGCTTATCCGACAGGGGAGGCACAGATACGCAGTATTTT.

The V and J genes are TRBV4-1 and TRBJ1-2; TRBD1 matches 9 bases. There are 17 residues in the CDR3. CDR1 and CDR2 (germline): MGHRA, YSYEKL. Losses at the gene ends were 3 bases for V and 6 bases for J; bases not matched to a gene: 14. The CDR3 sequence is CASSHLFVRDRANGYTF. The CDR3 coding sequence is TGCGCCAGCAGCCACCTCTTCGTTAGGGACAGGGCCAATGGCTACACCTTC.

This clonotype was detected many times. This chain links TRBV7-6 with TRBJ2-7, with TRBD1 matching 10 bases. The CDR3 is 19 residues long. Germline V lookup: CDR1 SGHVS, CDR2 FNYEAQ. The ends lost 5 bases at V and 2 bases at J; junction bases unmatched: 18. Here the CDR3 DNA reads TGTGCCAGCAGCGCGCGGACAGGGGGACAAGTGGGACATCCCTACGAGCAGTACTTC. As protein: CASSARTGGQVGHPYEQYF.

The genes are TRBV28 and TRBJ2-3; 7 nucleotides agree with TRBD2. The CDR3 is 15 residues long. CDR1 and CDR2 (germline): MDHEN, SYDVKM. V gave up 5 bases and J gave up 8 bases; unmatched junction bases: 13. CDR3 nucleotide sequence: TGTGCCAGCAGTACTCCTTGGGGGGGAGGAGGTACGCAGTATTTT. This gives the protein CASSTPWGGGGTQYF.

This clonotype was seen at least ten times. J is TRBJ2-3 and V is TRBV4-1; D is uncertain. Trimming pared 1 base from V and 1 base from J, leaving 15 bases between. The CDR3 is made up of 17 amino acids. CDR1 is MGHRA and CDR2 is YSYEKL in the germline V gene. This CDR3 is CASSQVNMGFRTDTQYF. The CDR3 bases are TGCGCCAGCAGCCAAGTTAATATGGGGTTTCGCACAGATACGCAGTATTTT.

This clonotype was detected ten times or more. V is TRBV7-2 and J is TRBJ2-7; the D gene is possibly TRBD1 (6 bases). CDR3 length: 15 residues. V gave up 1 base and J gave up 5 bases, with 15 bases separating them. Germline V CDR1 and CDR2: SGHTA, FQGNSA. The CDR3 coding sequence is TGTGCCAGCAGCTTAGGGGGGACAACCGGTGACGAGCAGTACTTC. Residues: CASSLGGTTGDEQYF.

This clonotype was seen repeatedly, ten times or more. The V call is TRBV10-3, the J call TRBJ2-3; TRBD1 matches at 7 bases. With V trimmed by 7 bases and J by 4 bases, 8 bases remained unmatched. The V gene's germline CDR1 is ENHRY and CDR2 SYGVKD. This CDR3 has 14 residues. Written as DNA, the CDR3 is TGTGCCATCAATACGGGACAGTCTTCAGATACGCAGTATTTT. This codes for CAINTGQSSDTQYF.

This clonotype came up many times. This chain connects TRBV28 to TRBJ2-5; D is possibly TRBD1 or TRBD2 (5 bases each). CDR1 is MDHEN and CDR2 is SYDVKM in the germline V gene. The CDR3 runs 16 residues. With 6 bases removed from V and 2 bases from J, the gap between germline ends came to 19 bases. CDR3 in amino acids: CASSGWDLSRQETQYF. The CDR3 bases are TGTGCCAGCAGCGGCTGGGACCTAAGTAGGCAAGAGACCCAGTACTTC.

The CDR3 bases are TGCAGTGCTAGAGGTCCGACAGGTGGTCACGCTTTCTTT. Its protein product is CSARGPTGGHAFF. The chain has TRBV20-1 and TRBJ1-1; the D gene is possibly TRBD1 (6 bases). V shed 1 base and J shed 11 bases, with 17 bases lying between them. Germline lookup yields CDR1 DFQATT and CDR2 SNEGSKA (reference sequence). There are 13 residues in the CDR3.

This chain joins TRBV6-6 and TRBJ1-2; maybe TRBD1 (5 bases). The CDR3 spans 15 residues. From germline, CDR1 is MNHNY and CDR2 SVGAGI (reference sequence). V lost 0 bases and J lost 7, with 15 bases in between. CDR3 coding DNA: TGTGCCAGCAGTTACTCCGGGTTGGGGGGAAGTGGCTACACCTTC. Translating gives CASSYSGLGGSGYTF.

The chain links TRBV2 to TRBJ2-2, with D possibly being TRBD2 (6 bases). The CDR3 has 15 residues. Trimming removed 4 bases from V and 5 bases from J, with 14 bases in between. Germline CDR1 is SNHLY and CDR2 is FYNNEI. The chain's CDR3 is CASSAAGRKTGELFF. CDR3 nucleotides: TGTGCCAGCAGTGCCGCGGGACGGAAAACCGGGGAGCTGTTTTTT.

The sample holds a few counts of this clonotype. CDR3 nucleotide sequence: TGCGCCAGCAGCTTGATTGGCTATGAGCAGTTCTTC. Translated: CASSLIGYEQFF. The rearrangement links TRBV5-1 to TRBJ2-1; D gene ambiguous. With 1 base removed from V and 8 bases from J, the gap between germline ends came to 7 bases. This CDR3 is built from 12 residues. CDR1 and CDR2 from the germline V gene are SGHRS and YFSETQ. Supplemented by reference TRBV5-1 and TRBJ2-1, the full variable domain reads KAGVTQTPRYLIKTRGQQVTLSCSPISGHRSVSWYQQTPGQGLQFLFEYFSETQRNKGNFPGRFSGRQFSNSRSEMNVSTLELGDSALYLCASSLIGYEQFFGPGTRLTVL.

The gene calls are TRBV28 and TRBJ1-5; tentative D call: TRBD1 (6 bases). The V and J ends lost 6 bases and 4 bases respectively, with 10 bases between them. Germline V CDR1 and CDR2: MDHEN, SYDVKM. This CDR3 is built from 13 residues. The CDR3 loop is CASRDRLNQPQHF. CDR3 in DNA: TGTGCCAGCAGAGACAGGTTAAATCAGCCCCAGCATTTT.

CDR3 protein: CASSSTSGTGPTDTQYF. Written as DNA, the CDR3 is TGTGCCAGCAGTTCAACCTCCGGGACCGGTCCCACAGATACGCAGTATTTT. The gene calls are TRBV12-3 or TRBV12-4 and TRBJ2-3; D tentatively fits TRBD1 or TRBD2 (5 bases each). The germline V and J ends were trimmed by 4 bases and 2 bases, with 19 bases remaining between them. CDR3 length: 17 amino acids.

The sample holds many counts of this clonotype. CDR3 DNA sequence: TGTGCCAGTAGTCTTTCTACCCCGGGACAGGGTAATCAGCCCCAGCATTTT. It codes for CASSLSTPGQGNQPQHF. The chain joins TRBV19 to TRBJ1-5, with 9 bases fitting TRBD1. This CDR3 has 17 amino acids. V lost 5 bases to trimming and J lost 4 bases; unmatched junction nucleotides: 12. In germline, CDR1 is LNHDA, CDR2 SQIVND (reference sequence).

This clonotype was counted between two and nine times. The rearrangement joins TRBV10-3 to TRBJ2-2; 8 bases fit TRBD1. V lost 3 bases and J lost 3; bases outside the gene matches: 3. Germline V gene sequence: CDR1 ENHRY, CDR2 SYGVKD. This CDR3 region has 15 residues. This CDR3 is CAISEQGVHTGELFF. CDR3 DNA: TGTGCCATCAGTGAACAGGGGGTCCACACCGGGGAGCTGTTTTTT.

The chain uses TRBV28 and TRBJ2-2; maybe TRBD2 (6 bases). V lost 8 bases, J lost 6 bases, and 19 bases lay in between. The CDR3 is made up of 15 amino acids. CDR1 is MDHEN, CDR2 SYDVKM, per germline. CDR3 protein: CASLYWRGGPGELFF. Here the CDR3 DNA reads TGTGCCAGCCTATATTGGCGGGGTGGGCCCGGGGAGCTGTTTTTT.

This clonotype was counted between two and nine times. The chain links TRBV6-2 or TRBV6-3 to TRBJ2-1; 8 bases align to TRBD2. This CDR3 has 14 amino acids. Germline loops: CDR1 MNHEY, CDR2 SVGEGT. Losses at the gene ends were 7 bases for V and 3 bases for J; bases not matched to a gene: 5. Here the CDR3 DNA reads TGTGCCAGCACCCGGGGGGGCATCTACAATGAGCAGTTCTTC. This codes for CASTRGGIYNEQFF.

This clonotype was detected a few times. This sequence joins TRBV12-3 or TRBV12-4 and TRBJ2-7; D tentatively fits TRBD1 or TRBD2 (6 bases each). The CDR3 has 15 residues. Between the trimmed V and J ends, which lost 1 base and 7 bases, there was a span of 17 bases. CDR3 bases: TGTGCCAGCAGTTTAGACAGGGCCGGGAGTGGAGAGCAGTACTTC. It yields the protein CASSLDRAGSGEQYF.

The CDR3 DNA reads as TGTGCCAGCAGTTTCGGAGGGGGAAACTATGGCTACACCTTC. It encodes CASSFGGGNYGYTF. The chain uses TRBV27 and TRBJ1-2, with D maybe TRBD1 (6 bases). The CDR3 is 14 amino acids. The ends were cut back, 3 bases at V and 2 bases at J, with 10 bases in the middle. Germline loops: CDR1 MNHEY, CDR2 SMNVEV (reference sequence).